This T cell receptor beta chain was captured by sequencing in a study of identical twins. Whole-study results and caveats: Out-of-frame alpha sequences that twins shared showed excess low generation probability.

This clonotype was counted once. As yet, its antigen is unknown. TCRdb reanalysed the 5' RACE reads using MiXCR and keeps one entry per CDR3 protein. This sample has 400,000 to 550,000 distinct CDR3 sequences, with roughly 24% found just once. These sequences were also reported in another study, on T cells expressing NK-cell markers. From that paper: Where a few donors were concerned, these clonotypes also led the CD3+CD56-NKG2C+ fraction.

The clonotype originates from a woman aged 18-35 years in good health. The specimen was CD4+ T cells sorted from blood.

For the CDR3, the DNA is TGCAGTGCTAGATATCCGGGACAGGGTGTTGAGACCCAGTACTTC. Protein sequence: CSARYPGQGVETQYF. This chain connects TRBV20-1 to TRBJ2-5; 9 bases fit TRBD1. V trimming: 2 bases; J trimming: 5 bases; junction bases outside the gene matches: 9. Germline V gene lookup returns CDR1 DFQATT and CDR2 SNEGSKA (reference sequence). The CDR3 has 15 amino acids.